The subject of this entry is one T cell receptor (beta chain). The data were produced by immunoSEQ multiplex PCR, yet TCRdb's version contains in-frame clones alone and is incomplete. Among more than 15,000 clones, about nine tenths were seen once, and the ten largest hold 15% to 20%. Germline CDR1 is MGHDK and CDR2 is SYGVNS. This CDR3 has 17 residues. J lost 5 bases, V lost 1 base, and 10 bases had no gene match. The data are from a study of blood T cell repertoires in COVID-19. V is TRBV25-1 and J is TRBJ2-5; 10 bases line up with TRBD2. What was sequenced was peripheral blood. This clonotype was sampled from a human donor with active COVID-19. The donor label of this sample is uncertain. In nucleotides, the CDR3 is TGTGCCAGCAGTGAATGGGGGATAGCGGGGGGCCGGGAGACCCAGTACTTC. It codes for CASSEWGIAGGRETQYF.